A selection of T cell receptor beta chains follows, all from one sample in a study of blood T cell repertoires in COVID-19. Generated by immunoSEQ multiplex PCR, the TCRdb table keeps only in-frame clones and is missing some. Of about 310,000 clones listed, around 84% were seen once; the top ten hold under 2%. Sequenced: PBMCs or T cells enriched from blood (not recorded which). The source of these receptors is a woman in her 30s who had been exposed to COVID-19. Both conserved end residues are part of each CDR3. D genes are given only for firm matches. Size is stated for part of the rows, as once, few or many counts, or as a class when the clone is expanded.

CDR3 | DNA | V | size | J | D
CASSVAGEVINEQFF | TGTGCCAGCAGCGTAGCCGGGGAGGTAATCAATGAGCAGTTCTTC | TRBV9 | - | TRBJ2-1 | -
CASRTVDLADTQYF | TGTGCAAGTCGCACCGTAGATTTAGCAGATACGCAGTATTTT | TRBV12-2 | - | TRBJ2-3 | -
CASQLAARNYEQYF | TGTGCCAGCCAACTAGCGGCGCGGAACTACGAGCAGTACTTC | TRBV6-5 | - | TRBJ2-7 | TRBD2
CASSPPLTPTDTQYF | TGTGCCAGCAGCCCCCCACTTACCCCCACAGATACGCAGTATTTT | TRBV7-9 | - | TRBJ2-3 | -
CASLRRAGQGYGYTF | TGTGCCAGTTTGAGGAGGGCGGGACAGGGGTATGGCTACACCTTC | TRBV19 | - | TRBJ1-2 | TRBD1
CASRSGTRDEQYF | TGTGCCAGTAGGTCCGGGACTAGGGACGAGCAGTACTTC | TRBV19 | once | TRBJ2-7 | TRBD2
CASRRQGLNQPQHF | TGTGCCAGCAGGCGCCAGGGCTTGAATCAGCCCCAGCATTTT | TRBV28 | - | TRBJ1-5 | -
CASSTGQGTEAFF | TGTGCCAGCAGTACTGGACAGGGGACTGAAGCTTTCTTT | TRBV12-3/TRBV12-4 | - | TRBJ1-1 | TRBD1
CASSQDSGGFTDTQYF | TGTGCCAGCAGCCAAGATTCGGGGGGCTTTACAGATACGCAGTATTTT | TRBV14 | - | TRBJ2-3 | -
CASRVGVSGRPTYEQYF | TGTGCCAGCAGGGTAGGGGTTAGCGGCCGCCCAACCTACGAGCAGTACTTC | TRBV6-4 | - | TRBJ2-7 | -
CATRRGEQYF | TGTGCCACCCGCCGGGGAGAGCAGTACTTC | TRBV6-4 | - | TRBJ2-7 | -
CASSIFREQPQHF | TGTGCCAGTAGTATTTTCAGGGAACAGCCCCAGCATTTT | TRBV19 | - | TRBJ1-5 | -
CASSLNGAGGELFF | TGTGCCAGCAGCTTAAATGGGGCCGGCGGGGAGCTGTTTTTT | TRBV7-2 | - | TRBJ2-2 | -
CASSSLKQGAKGYTF | TGTGCCAGCAGTTCCCTTAAACAGGGGGCAAAAGGCTACACCTTC | TRBV28 | - | TRBJ1-2 | TRBD1
CASSLPGLAGVDEQFF | TGTGCCAGCAGCTTACCGGGACTAGCGGGAGTGGATGAGCAGTTCTTC | TRBV5-4 | - | TRBJ2-1 | TRBD2
CAISQEGQGVNEAFF | TGTGCCATCAGCCAAGAGGGACAGGGGGTTAATGAAGCTTTCTTT | TRBV10-3 | - | TRBJ1-1 | TRBD1
CASSQGQGDYEQYF | TGTGCCAGCAGCCAAGGGCAGGGCGACTACGAGCAGTACTTC | TRBV4-2 | - | TRBJ2-7 | -
CASSLWDSHTGNTIYF | TGTGCCAGCAGCTTGTGGGACAGTCACACTGGAAACACCATATATTTT | TRBV5-6 | - | TRBJ1-3 | TRBD1
CASSPEDRAGNEKLFF | TGTGCCAGCAGCCCAGAAGACAGGGCAGGGAATGAAAAACTGTTTTTT | TRBV28 | - | TRBJ1-4 | TRBD1
CASSLAGVNSPLHF | TGCGCCAGCAGCTTGGCCGGGGTTAATTCACCCCTCCACTTT | TRBV5-1 | - | TRBJ1-6 | -
CASSHYQVPYEQYF | TGTGCCAGCAGCCATTATCAGGTTCCCTACGAGCAGTACTTC | TRBV28 | - | TRBJ2-7 | -
CAISEFLQGGYGYTF | TGTGCCATCAGTGAGTTTTTACAGGGCGGTTATGGCTACACCTTC | TRBV10-3 | - | TRBJ1-2 | -
CASSQGTTVGQGGELFF | TGCGCCAGCAGCCAAGGGACAACGGTAGGGCAGGGCGGGGAGCTGTTTTTT | TRBV4-3 | once | TRBJ2-2 | -
CASSRTGLSSYNEQFF | TGTGCCAGCAGTCGCACAGGCCTAAGCTCCTACAATGAGCAGTTCTTC | TRBV6-4 | - | TRBJ2-1 | -
CASSGTSGTYEQFF | TGTGCCAGCAGTGGGACTAGCGGGACCTATGAGCAGTTCTTC | TRBV2 | - | TRBJ2-1 | TRBD2
CASSEGGTTLFWYSF | TGTGCCAGCAGTGAAGGGGGGACTACTCTATTCTGGTATTCCTTC | TRBV2 | - | TRBJ2-7 | TRBD2
CASSPTTGLGEKLFF | TGTGCCAGCAGTCCCACGACAGGGCTGGGTGAAAAACTGTTTTTT | TRBV27 | - | TRBJ1-4 | TRBD1
CAWSSGAPLNYGYTF | TGTGCCTGGAGTTCAGGGGCGCCCCTTAACTATGGCTACACCTTC | TRBV30 | - | TRBJ1-2 | -
CASSLGQWSSGNTIYF | TGCGCCAGCAGCCTGGGACAGTGGAGCTCTGGAAACACCATATATTTT | TRBV5-1 | - | TRBJ1-3 | TRBD1